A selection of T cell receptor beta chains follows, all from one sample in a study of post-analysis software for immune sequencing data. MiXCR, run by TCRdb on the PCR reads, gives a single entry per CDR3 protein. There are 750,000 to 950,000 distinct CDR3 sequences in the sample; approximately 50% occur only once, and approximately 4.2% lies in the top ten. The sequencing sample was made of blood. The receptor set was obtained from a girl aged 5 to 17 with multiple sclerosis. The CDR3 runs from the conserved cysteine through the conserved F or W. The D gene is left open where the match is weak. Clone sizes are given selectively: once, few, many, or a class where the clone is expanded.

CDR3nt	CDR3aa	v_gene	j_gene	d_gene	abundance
TGTGCCAGCAGTTTCCGACAGGGGGCGAATGAAAAACTGTTTTTT	CASSFRQGANEKLFF	TRBV27	TRBJ1-4	TRBD1	-
TGCGCCAGCAGCCAGATTCGGGCGGGACTAGCCTACGAGCAGTACTTC	CASSQIRAGLAYEQYF	TRBV4-1	TRBJ2-7	TRBD2	few
TGTGCCAGCAGTACTACTAGCGGGAGGGCCAAGGAGCAGTACTTC	CASSTTSGRAKEQYF	TRBV27	TRBJ2-7	TRBD2	once
TGTGCCAGCAGTCAAGCAGGGTGGCCATACAATGAGCAGTTCTTC	CASSQAGWPYNEQFF	TRBV27	TRBJ2-1	-	-
TGTGCCATCAAGGCAGGAGGGGCCCAGGGCGAGCAGTACTTC	CAIKAGGAQGEQYF	TRBV10-3	TRBJ2-7	-	-
TGCGCCAGCAGCTTGGGGACAGCGAATAATTCACCCCTCCACTTT	CASSLGTANNSPLHF	TRBV5-1	TRBJ1-6	-	-
TGTGCCGGACGCAGGGGCAGAAATCAGCCCCAGCATTTT	CAGRRGRNQPQHF	TRBV7-9	TRBJ1-5	-	-
TGCAGCGTTGCACTAGCGGGAGGAGGAGAGACCCAGTACTTC	CSVALAGGGETQYF	TRBV29-1	TRBJ2-5	TRBD2	-
TGTGCCAGCAACTGGGCTAGCGGGAGTGGGCAAGAGACCCAGTACTTC	CASNWASGSGQETQYF	TRBV6-5	TRBJ2-5	TRBD2	few
TGCAGTGCTCGGACCCCGACAGGTGGCTACACCTTC	CSARTPTGGYTF	TRBV20-1	TRBJ1-2	-	-
TGTGCCAGCAGTTTATGGCAGGTTCAAAACATTCAGTACTTC	CASSLWQVQNIQYF	TRBV12-3/TRBV12-4	TRBJ2-4	-	-
TGCGCCAGCAGCTTGTTAGTGGCTAGCGGGAAACAGAACGAGCAGTACTTC	CASSLLVASGKQNEQYF	TRBV5-1	TRBJ2-7	TRBD2	-
TGCGCCAGCAGCTTGGCCAGGAGGAGGGAGGATGGCTACACCTTC	CASSLARRREDGYTF	TRBV5-1	TRBJ1-2	-	-
TGTGCCAGCAGTCGACTCCAGGGAAGCAATCAGCCCCAGCATTTT	CASSRLQGSNQPQHF	TRBV12-3/TRBV12-4	TRBJ1-5	-	-
TGCAGCGTAGCCCCCGGGACAGGAGCCTACGAGCAGTACTTC	CSVAPGTGAYEQYF	TRBV29-1	TRBJ2-7	TRBD1	-
TGTGCCAGCAGGAGAGTGGGCGAGCAGTTCTTC	CASRRVGEQFF	TRBV6-2/TRBV6-3	TRBJ2-1	-	many
TGCAGTGCCAACGGACAGGGAGTTTACGAGCAGTACTTC	CSANGQGVYEQYF	TRBV20-1	TRBJ2-7	TRBD1	-
TGTGCCAGCAGCTCCCCCGGCGGGTCCTACAATGAGCAGTTCTTC	CASSSPGGSYNEQFF	TRBV7-6	TRBJ2-1	-	-
TGTGCCAGCAGCGCAAGGACAGGCCCTAAATCTGACTATGGCTACACCTTC	CASSARTGPKSDYGYTF	TRBV9	TRBJ1-2	TRBD1	few
TGCAGCGTTGAATACGGGGCTGATGGCTACACCTTC	CSVEYGADGYTF	TRBV29-1	TRBJ1-2	-	-
TGCAGTGCTAGAACCTCACCTAGCGGGAACGCAGATACGCAGTATTTT	CSARTSPSGNADTQYF	TRBV20-1	TRBJ2-3	TRBD2	-
TGTGCCGTCCAGGGACCCAATCAGCCCCAGCATTTT	CAVQGPNQPQHF	TRBV6-5	TRBJ1-5	-	-
TGTGCCAGCAGCTTGGCGGGGGCCATGAGCTCCTACGAGCAGTACTTC	CASSLAGAMSSYEQYF	TRBV5-4	TRBJ2-7	-	-
TGCAGTGCTAGACATACCGGGGGACACGAGCAGTACTTC	CSARHTGGHEQYF	TRBV20-1	TRBJ2-7	-	-